This T cell receptor beta chain emerged from a study of monozygotic twins with inflammatory bowel disease. Germline V gene sequence: CDR1 SGHRS, CDR2 YFSETQ. The CDR3 consists of 14 residues. Study outcomes and limitations: Among twins, concordant and discordant pairs did not differ in repertoire similarity, possibly from limited power. Researchers were unable to tell different T cell subtypes apart.

Input per TCR library consisted of around 3,700 ng of total RNA. Both TCRalpha and TCRbeta cDNA were subjected to two nested PCRs lasting approximately 16 and 10 cycles. TCRdb reprocessed the 5' RACE reads and keeps a single row for each CDR3 protein, giving no DNA. The sample includes some 400,000 distinct CDR3 sequences. As to this clonotype: Its antigen is unknown.

Sequencing was done on a sample of blood. This TCR was sampled from a human donor with ulcerative colitis or Crohn's disease, or a healthy co-twin of an affected twin (not recorded which). The chain couples TRBV5-1 to TRBJ2-1; the D gene TCRdb calls, TRBD2, cannot be checked with no DNA. Here the CDR3 reads CASSLGGLADEQFF.